The present T cell receptor (beta chain) was sequenced within a study of blood T cell repertoires in COVID-19. Study overall: The samples span acute and convalescent COVID-19 from the United States, Italy and Spain. PBMCs, B-cell-depleted T cells, or T cells were the source of the cDNA or gDNA that made up the material.

The CDR3 is 15 amino acids. With 3 bases removed from V and 3 bases from J, the gap between germline ends came to 14 bases. Germline CDR1 reads MDHEN; CDR2 reads SYDVKM. Study processing details: Nucleated cell number was recorded as an estimate derived from reference gene primer amplification. Measured with immunoSEQ multiplex PCR; TCRdb has only the in-frame clones, and not every one. V, J and clone size were drawn from that table, and D and trimming were deduced from the DNA. Of 110,000 or so clones listed, 70% to 90% are singletons. The sequencing sample was made of peripheral blood. The chain uses TRBV28 and TRBJ1-2; D gene ambiguous. The sequence was collected from a man in his 60s with acute or convalescent COVID-19. The CDR3: CASSFRGEGDYGYTF. The CDR3 DNA follows: TGTGCCAGCAGTTTTCGCGGCGAGGGCGACTATGGCTACACCTTC.